One and the same sample provided the 10 T cell receptor beta chains below, sequenced in a study of T cell responses to AZD1222 COVID-19 vaccine. Using immunoSEQ multiplex PCR, the repertoire was profiled, and TCRdb retains in-frame clones only, with some absent. The profile shows roughly 200,000 clones, more than 85% of them singletons. The sample in question was peripheral blood, obtained 28 days after the second AZD1222 dose. These TCRs come from an adult who received the AZD1222 COVID-19 vaccine.

V and J are TRBV7-6 and TRBJ2-7, with a possible D match to TRBD2 (5 bases). The CDR3 is 12 amino acids. V lost 8 bases, J lost 7 bases, and 15 bases lay in between. The germline V gene encodes CDR1 SGHVS and CDR2 FNYEAQ. The chain's CDR3 is CASGSPFGEQYF. The CDR3 nucleotides read TGTGCCAGCGGGAGCCCCTTCGGGGAGCAGTACTTC.

The DNA for the CDR3 is TGTGCCAGCAGCGCAACGGCTAGCGGGAGGGCCGCTACGCAGTATTTT. Amino acid sequence: CASSATASGRAATQYF. The chain carries TRBV21-1 and TRBJ2-3; TRBD2, the D gene given by the table, was not confirmed from the DNA. TRBV21-1 is classified as a pseudogene. The CDR3 consists of 16 residues.

The V gene is TRBV5-1, the J gene TRBJ2-2; perhaps TRBD1 as D (6 bases). Germline V lookup: CDR1 SGHRS, CDR2 YFSETQ. V was shortened by 3 bases and J by 1 base, with 13 bases between the two germline ends. The CDR3 is made up of 16 amino acids. In DNA form, the CDR3 reads TGCGCCAGCAGCTCAACCGGGACAATGAACACCGGGGAGCTGTTTTTT. This encodes CASSSTGTMNTGELFF.

The chain has TRBV7-9 and TRBJ2-1, with 10 nucleotides matching TRBD2. This CDR3 spans 15 amino acids. Per the germline V gene, CDR1 is SEHNR and CDR2 is FQNEAQ (reference sequence). V dropped 7 bases and J dropped 4; count of bases not matched to a gene: 7. The CDR3 DNA follows: TGTGCCAGCACCACACGGACTAGCGGTTACAATGAGCAGTTCTTC. Its translation is CASTTRTSGYNEQFF.

This clone was seen a single time. V gene TRBV5-4 combines with J gene TRBJ1-2; 7 nucleotides agree with TRBD1. Germline V gene sequence: CDR1 SGHNT, CDR2 YYREEE (reference sequence). This CDR3 is built from 14 residues. V lost 5 bases, J lost 9 bases, and 13 bases stayed unmatched. This CDR3 is CASSQGGGFSRYTF. CDR3 nucleotides: TGTGCCAGCAGTCAGGGGGGGGGTTTTTCCCGCTACACCTTC.

The J gene is TRBJ1-6, the V gene TRBV9; no clear D gene. CDR1 and CDR2 (germline): SGDLS, YYNGEE. The CDR3 runs to 14 residues. Trimming left V 0 bases short and J 6 bases short, with 7 bases between. CDR3 amino acids: CASSVAPGNSPLHF. The CDR3 coding sequence is TGTGCCAGCAGCGTAGCTCCGGGTAATTCACCCCTCCACTTT.

This rearrangement joins TRBV4-1 to TRBJ2-1; no definite D call. CDR1 and CDR2 (germline): MGHRA, YSYEKL. V lost 0 bases and J lost 10, with 19 bases in between. The CDR3 covers 16 residues. The CDR3 is CASSQEPPGQFREQFF. The CDR3, as DNA: TGCGCCAGCAGCCAAGAACCGCCGGGCCAGTTTAGGGAGCAGTTCTTC.

The V call is TRBV20-1, the J call TRBJ1-5; 9 nucleotides agree with TRBD1. The CDR3 loop spans 15 amino acids. V shed 3 bases and J 6 bases; nucleotides not matched to a gene: 9. Germline CDR1 and CDR2: DFQATT and SNEGSKA (reference sequence). CDR3 amino acids: CSASGTGSVGQPQHF. The CDR3 DNA reads TGCAGTGCTAGTGGGACAGGGTCGGTGGGTCAGCCCCAGCATTTT.

The chain links TRBV6-5 to TRBJ2-7; the D gene is possibly TRBD1 (6 bases). The CDR3 has 15 residues. Germline V gene sequence: CDR1 MNHEY, CDR2 SVGAGI. Trimming removed 5 bases from V and 0 bases from J, with 14 bases in between. The CDR3 region has the DNA TGTGCCAGCAGTAGGGGGACGGAGAGCTCCTACGAGCAGTACTTC. This translates into CASSRGTESSYEQYF.

This clone was picked up a small number of times. This chain links TRBV7-9 with TRBJ1-6; 9 bases are shared with TRBD1. The germline V gene encodes CDR1 SEHNR and CDR2 FQNEAQ (reference sequence). Trimming cost V 5 bases and J 15 bases; bases outside gene matches: 14. This CDR3 is built from 15 residues. The CDR3 nucleotides are TGTGCCAGCAGCAAGCAAGGACAGGGGCTAAAGGGCCTCCACTTT. This translates into CASSKQGQGLKGLHF.